This T cell receptor (beta chain) emerged from a study of CXCR3-negative and CXCR3-positive naive CD8 T cells (dated by TCRdb to the late 2010s). For the wider study: In total, roughly 140 million TRB reads were obtained, which works out to roughly 1.5 +/- 0.3 million reads per library. The TRBV-TRBJ cluster analysis covered naive subsets from 5 or 6 donors and memory cells from 3 donors. Diversity and physicochemical repertoire analyses were performed on about ten donors pooled from two independent experiments.

Results and caveats for the whole study, not just this receptor: CXCR3 expression partially decreased after cryopreservation, so most assays used freshly isolated PBMCs. Naive CXCR3-negative and CXCR3-positive cells from the same donor showed similar TRBV-TRBJ usage, whereas memory cells showed distinct patterns. Because surface CD5, which is linked to self-reactivity in mice, was comparable between the naive subsets, TCR interaction strength was also inferred from the physicochemical properties of TRB CDR3s. Compared with CXCR3-negative naive cells, CXCR3-positive naive cells had TRB CDR3s with higher hydrophobicity (lower Kidera factor 4), lower energy, and higher strength and volume indices. Both naive subsets had comparably high repertoire diversity, while memory CD8+ T cells had much lower repertoire diversity.

On this clonotype: The specificity of this receptor is unknown.

For every CD8+ T cell subset, over 250,000 cells were flow-sorted straight into RLT lysis buffer, and each subset was sorted in triplicate. Naive CD8+ T cells were defined stringently as CD45RO-CCR7+CD27+CD95- to exclude memory contaminants. Standard density gradient centrifugation was used to isolate peripheral blood mononuclear cells from buffy coats. A FACSAria III was used to flow-sort naive CD8+ T cells into CXCR3-negative and CXCR3-positive populations. Total RNA was extracted from sorted cells using an RNeasy Mini Kit. The reads were generated on a NextSeq 550. The Human TCR Profiling Kit (MiLaboratory) was used to make UMI-labeled 5' RACE TRB cDNA libraries. cDNA synthesis used the entire amount of extracted RNA, and PCR amplification then used the entire amount of cDNA produced. Libraries were prepared in parallel with an identical number of PCR cycles. The source study handled its data this way. About 54,000 +/- 9,700 unique UMI-labeled TRB cDNA molecules per library were extracted with MIGEC and MiXCR, with at least two reads per UMI required. Each library averaged roughly 40,000 +/- 10,000 functional in-frame TRB CDR3 nucleotide clonotypes without stop codons. After each sample was downsampled to 5000 UMI-labeled TRB molecules, VDJtools was used to calculate diversity metrics such as normalized Shannon-Wiener and Chao1. Clonotype-size-weighted physicochemical properties of the central five CDR3 residues (interaction energy, strength, volume and Kidera factor 4) were computed in VDJtools. Through TCRdb reprocessing, the reads give one entry per CDR3 protein sequence; DNA is omitted. These V and J calls originate from TCRdb's pipeline instead of the authors' own analysis. The table of this sample itemizes 150,000 or so distinct CDR3 sequences. The leading ten clones occupy 0.25% to 0.3% of the sample.

Reading from cysteine to phenylalanine, the CDR3 counts 17 amino acids. Only the protein is on record. CDR1 and CDR2, looked up from the germline V gene, are SNHLY and FYNNEI. The receptor comes from a human donor in good health. Some clones in this sample may be carry-over from other donors' samples. The chain was built from TRBV2 and TRBJ1-1. Sequenced material: naive CXCR3+ CD8+ T cells from blood. What this sample's cell subset or site label stands for: CD45RO-CCR7+CD27+CD95- naive CD8+ T cells expressing CXCR3 (TNR3+). CDR3 sequence: CASSTEDSWESNTEAFF.